This T cell receptor (beta chain) was profiled in a study of identical twins. Study-wide points: Without tracking the same donors, conclusions rested on cross-sectional statistical analysis. Cord blood beta clonotypes present at high abundance carried fewer insertions; no such pattern appeared in memory repertoires.

This clonotype occurred many times. Its antigen is not known. Healthy Caucasians made up all donors. Germline CDR1 is MNHEY and CDR2 is SMNVEV (reference sequence). CDR3 size: 16 residues. Trimming took 0 bases from V and 0 from J, leaving 12 bases between them. TCRdb re-called the 5' RACE reads through MiXCR, storing one row per CDR3 protein. Seen here are 1.5 million to 2 million distinct CDR3 sequences, roughly a third observed once, and the top ten hold less than 0.35%. V gene TRBV27 combines with J gene TRBJ2-7; maybe TRBD1 (6 bases). The sequence derives from a newborn girl in good health. The specimen was cord blood. CDR3 sequence: CASSLSQGPHSYEQYF. The CDR3 DNA follows: TGTGCCAGCAGTTTATCGCAGGGGCCTCACTCCTACGAGCAGTACTTC.